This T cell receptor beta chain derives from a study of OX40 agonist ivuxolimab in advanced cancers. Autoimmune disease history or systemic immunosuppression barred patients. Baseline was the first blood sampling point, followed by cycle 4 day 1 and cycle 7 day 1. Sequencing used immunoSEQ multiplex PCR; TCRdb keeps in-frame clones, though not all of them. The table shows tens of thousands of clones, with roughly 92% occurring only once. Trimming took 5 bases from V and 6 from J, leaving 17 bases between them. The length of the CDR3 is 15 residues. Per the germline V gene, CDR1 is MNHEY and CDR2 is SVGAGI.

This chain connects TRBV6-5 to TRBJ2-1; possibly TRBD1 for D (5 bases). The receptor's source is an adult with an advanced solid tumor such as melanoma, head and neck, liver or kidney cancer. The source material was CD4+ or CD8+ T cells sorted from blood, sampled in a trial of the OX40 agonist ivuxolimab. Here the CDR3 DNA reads TGTGCCAGCAGTATGCCGTCCCTCCAGGGCAATGAGCAGTTCTTC. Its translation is CASSMPSLQGNEQFF.